The rows below give T cell receptor beta chains drawn from one sample of a study of cytomegalovirus exposure and HLA in healthy donors. Libraries were prepared by immunoSEQ multiplex PCR; TCRdb keeps only in-frame clonotypes and omits some of them. The table records around 190,000 clones, 80% to 90% of them present only once. Sequencing was done on a sample of PBMCs. These receptors were obtained from a woman aged 25 to 39 in good health and CMV-seronegative. The CDR3 runs from the conserved cysteine through the conserved F or W. The order of the fields is V gene, J gene, D gene, CDR3 protein, CDR3 DNA. The D gene is left open where the match is weak.

V: TRBV10-3
J: TRBJ2-1
D: .
CDR3: CAISEFARTSSYNEQFF
DNA: TGTGCCATCAGTGAGTTTGCGCGGACAAGCTCCTACAATGAGCAGTTCTTC

V: TRBV7-6
J: TRBJ2-7
D: TRBD1
CDR3: CASSLRATGPYEQYF
DNA: TGTGCCAGCAGCTTACGAGCGACAGGGCCCTACGAGCAGTACTTC

V: TRBV18
J: TRBJ2-7
D: TRBD1
CDR3: CASSPGQGQTYEQYF
DNA: TGTGCCAGCTCACCTGGACAGGGGCAGACCTACGAGCAGTACTTC

V: TRBV28
J: TRBJ1-2
D: .
CDR3: CASRKTRDTYGYTF
DNA: TGTGCCAGCAGGAAGACCCGGGACACCTATGGCTACACCTTC

V: TRBV18
J: TRBJ1-3
D: TRBD1
CDR3: CASSQQGESGNTIYF
DNA: TGTGCCAGCTCACAACAGGGGGAATCTGGAAACACCATATATTTT

V: TRBV5-1
J: TRBJ2-7
D: TRBD1
CDR3: CASSLGQGSYEQYF
DNA: TGCGCCAGCAGCTTGGGACAGGGAAGCTACGAGCAGTACTTC

V: TRBV27
J: TRBJ1-2
D: .
CDR3: CASSWAAGLDYGYTF
DNA: TGTGCCAGCAGTTGGGCGGCAGGGTTGGACTATGGCTACACCTTC

V: TRBV29-1
J: TRBJ2-1
D: TRBD2
CDR3: CSGGISSGRADEQFF
DNA: TGCAGCGGTGGAATCTCTAGCGGGAGGGCCGATGAGCAGTTCTTC

V: TRBV16
J: TRBJ1-2
D: .
CDR3: CASSPPTGLYGYTF
DNA: TGTGCCAGCAGCCCACCGACAGGACTCTATGGCTACACCTTC

V: TRBV27
J: TRBJ1-1
D: .
CDR3: CASSLLGVPPGDTEAFF
DNA: TGTGCCAGCAGTTTATTAGGGGTGCCTCCGGGGGACACTGAAGCTTTCTTT

V: TRBV19
J: TRBJ1-1
D: .
CDR3: CASDRTTRGTEAFF
DNA: TGTGCCAGTGATCGGACCACAAGGGGCACTGAAGCTTTCTTT

V: TRBV19
J: TRBJ2-1
D: TRBD2
CDR3: CASGMTSGRSGQFF
DNA: TGTGCCAGTGGTATGACTAGCGGGAGGTCCGGGCAGTTCTTC

V: TRBV9
J: TRBJ2-2
D: .
CDR3: CANNLRGRQANTGELFF
DNA: TGTGCCAACAACTTAAGGGGTCGACAAGCGAACACCGGGGAGCTGTTTTTT

V: TRBV28
J: TRBJ2-2
D: .
CDR3: CASSRVAVTGELFF
DNA: TGTGCCAGCAGTCGGGTAGCGGTCACCGGGGAGCTGTTTTTT

V: TRBV5-5
J: TRBJ1-2
D: .
CDR3: CASSSVTNYGYTF
DNA: TGTGCCAGCAGCTCGGTCACTAACTATGGCTACACCTTC

V: TRBV28
J: TRBJ1-1
D: .
CDR3: CASSLQGYTEAFF
DNA: TGTGCCAGCAGTTTACAGGGTTACACTGAAGCTTTCTTT